Presented here are 30 T cell receptor beta chains from one specimen sequenced in a study of T-cell memory formation after mild COVID-19. MiXCR, applied by TCRdb to the 5' RACE reads, yields one record per CDR3 protein. The sample includes hundreds of thousands of distinct CDR3 sequences, over 7% seen only once; the top ten take approximately 23%. Sequences were obtained from PBMCs or a T cell subset sorted from them (not recorded which). The receptors originated from a man younger than 35 who had mild COVID-19 (a few samples of this study predate the infection). Cell type and time point are not known.

This clonotype was seen only a few times. The chain links TRBV12-3 or TRBV12-4 to TRBJ1-5; 7 bases fit TRBD1. With V trimmed by 5 bases and J by 4 bases, 8 bases remained unmatched. This CDR3 spans 15 amino acids. CDR3 in amino acids: CASSPTGIGNQPQHF. In nucleotides, the CDR3 is TGTGCCAGCAGTCCGACAGGGATAGGGAATCAGCCCCAGCATTTT.

This chain connects TRBV11-2 to TRBJ1-2; D remains unclear. Deletions cut 7 bases from V and 4 bases from J, with 10 bases between. The CDR3 loop spans 12 amino acids. In germline, CDR1 is SGHAT, CDR2 FQNNGV. The CDR3, as DNA: TGTGCCAGCACGGTGGGCAGCTATGGCTACACCTTC. It is translated as CASTVGSYGYTF.

This clonotype has a count of ten or more. This chain uses TRBV7-9 with TRBJ2-1; D is possibly TRBD1 (6 bases). Looked up from germline, CDR1 is SEHNR and CDR2 is FQNEAQ (reference sequence). With 5 bases removed from V and 6 bases from J, the gap between germline ends came to 17 bases. CDR3 length equals 15 residues. The CDR3, as DNA: TGTGCCAGCAGCCCTGGACAGTCCGGTTTCAATGAGCAGTTCTTC. Its protein is CASSPGQSGFNEQFF.

V is TRBV20-1 and J is TRBJ2-3; 8 nucleotides match TRBD1. Trimming took 6 bases from V and 1 from J; bases not matched to a gene: 3. CDR1 and CDR2 (germline): DFQATT, SNEGSKA (reference sequence). This CDR3 region has 13 residues. The CDR3 here is CSALDRGTDTQYF. DNA of the CDR3: TGCAGTGCCTTGGACAGGGGCACAGATACGCAGTATTTT.

The V gene is TRBV4-3, the J gene TRBJ1-5, with D unclear. CDR1 is LGHNA and CDR2 is YSLEER in the germline V gene. V was cut by 0 bases and J by 7 bases, with 7 bases left in between. CDR3 length equals 13 residues. For the CDR3, the DNA is TGCGCCAGCAGCCAAGATATGGGACAGCCCCAGCATTTT. Translating gives CASSQDMGQPQHF.

This clonotype was recorded a few times. This rearrangement joins TRBV5-4 to TRBJ2-3; TRBD2 is a possible D gene (5 bases). V gave up 7 bases and J gave up 2 bases, with 20 bases separating them. This CDR3 contains 16 residues. The V gene's germline CDR1 is SGHNT and CDR2 YYREEE (reference sequence). This CDR3 is CASSGETYTFTDTQYF. CDR3 coding DNA: TGTGCCAGCTCCGGGGAGACTTATACTTTCACAGATACGCAGTATTTT.

This clonotype has a single count. This chain connects TRBV7-9 to TRBJ1-5; D perhaps matches TRBD1 (6 bases). This CDR3 is built from 13 residues. Germline V gives CDR1 SEHNR, CDR2 FQNEAQ (reference sequence). Trimming took off 5 bases at V and 6 bases at J, with 11 bases between the two ends. CDR3: CASSVGGFQPQHF. As DNA, the CDR3 is TGTGCCAGCAGCGTAGGGGGGTTTCAGCCCCAGCATTTT. Filled out from reference TRBV7-9 and TRBJ1-5, the complete variable domain reads DTGVSQNPRHKITKRGQNVTFRCDPISEHNRLYWYRQTLGQGPEFLTYFQNEAQLEKSRLLSDRFSAERPKGSFSTLEIQRTEQGDSAMYLCASSVGGFQPQHFGDGTRLSIL.

The chain is built from TRBV5-5 and TRBJ2-5; D might be TRBD1 (7 bases). CDR1 and CDR2 from the germline V gene are SGHKS and YYEKEE (reference sequence). The V end was cut by 0 bases, the J end by 1 base, with 16 bases between. There are 17 residues in the CDR3. In nucleotides, the CDR3 is TGTGCCAGCAGCTTGGGTCCCACCAGGGGGGCCCAAGAGACCCAGTACTTC. The encoded protein is CASSLGPTRGAQETQYF.

This clonotype was seen ten or more times. DNA for the CDR3: TGCGCCAGCAGTGAAGGTAGCGAGCAGTACGTC. Translating gives CASSEGSEQYV. The chain is built from TRBV10-2 and TRBJ2-7; D is undetermined. CDR3 length equals 11 residues. The germline V gene has CDR1 WSHSY and CDR2 SAAADI. The V and J ends lost 3 bases and 6 bases respectively, with 6 bases between them.

The sample holds many counts of this clonotype. The chain joins TRBV4-1 to TRBJ1-1, with TRBD1 matching 8 bases. Germline trimming cut 1 base from V and 0 bases from J; bases unmatched to any gene: 4. Germline V gene sequence: CDR1 MGHRA, CDR2 YSYEKL. The CDR3 loop spans 16 amino acids. CDR3 sequence reads: CASSQADRVMNTEAFF. The DNA of the CDR3 is TGCGCCAGCAGCCAAGCGGACAGGGTTATGAACACTGAAGCTTTCTTT.

As for this clonotype: One end of the junction fails to match germline, which may point to a read error. The chain recombines TRBV6-2 or TRBV6-3 with TRBJ1-1; the D is unclear. The CDR3 sequence is 13 residues long. Germline V gives CDR1 MNHEY, CDR2 SVGEGT. The CDR3 region is CSSSGTINTEAFF. CDR3 DNA sequence: TGTTCCAGCAGTGGTACGATCAACACTGAAGCTTTCTTT.

This clonotype was seen more than once but under ten times. The CDR3 spells CASSVTGQTYNEQFF. In DNA form, the CDR3 reads TGTGCCAGCAGCGTAACAGGGCAAACCTACAATGAGCAGTTCTTC. V usage is TRBV9 and J usage is TRBJ2-1, with D perhaps matching TRBD1 (6 bases). CDR1 and CDR2 from the germline V gene are SGDLS and YYNGEE. Trimming removed 1 base at V and 2 bases at J, with 10 bases between. The CDR3 extends over 15 amino acids.

The V gene is TRBV30, the J gene TRBJ1-3; D gene unclear. The CDR3 spans 14 residues. The germline CDR1 and CDR2 sequences are GTSNPN and SVGIG (reference sequence). The V end was cut by 4 bases, the J end by 0 bases, with 10 bases between. As DNA, the CDR3 is TGTGCCTGGACCGGCCGGGGCTCTGGAAACACCATATATTTT. This codes for CAWTGRGSGNTIYF.

This clonotype was observed a few times. The chain links TRBV7-9 to TRBJ2-4, with D perhaps matching TRBD2 (6 bases). CDR1 and CDR2 (germline): SEHNR, FQNEAQ (reference sequence). V was shortened by 5 bases and J by 1 base, with 12 bases between the two germline ends. This CDR3 region has 15 residues. The CDR3 DNA reads as TGTGCCAGCAGCGCCTCGGCGGGGGCCAAAAACATTCAGTACTTC. Translation: CASSASAGAKNIQYF.

V gene TRBV6-4 combines with J gene TRBJ2-1; D ambiguous. Germline V gives CDR1 MRHNA, CDR2 SNTAGT. V dropped 2 bases and J dropped 4 bases, with 12 bases sitting between them. The length of the CDR3 is 15 residues. The CDR3 sequence: CASSDEFSGYNEQFF. The DNA for the CDR3 is TGTGCCAGCAGTGACGAGTTTTCCGGTTACAATGAGCAGTTCTTC.

Many counts were recorded for this clonotype. V is TRBV12-3 or TRBV12-4 and J is TRBJ1-2; 7 nucleotides match TRBD1. V lost 3 bases to trimming and J lost 0 bases; unmatched junction nucleotides: 1. This CDR3 region has 14 residues. This CDR3 reads CASSLQGANYGYTF. CDR3 in DNA: TGTGCCAGCAGTTTGCAGGGGGCTAACTATGGCTACACCTTC.

The J gene is TRBJ1-4, the V gene TRBV11-2, with D unclear. CDR1 and CDR2 from the germline V gene are SGHAT and FQNNGV. V gave up 3 bases and J gave up 3 bases, with 14 bases separating them. This CDR3 region has 16 residues. CDR3 sequence reads: CASSLLSGSSNEKLFF. DNA of the CDR3: TGTGCCAGCAGCTTGTTGTCGGGCAGTTCTAATGAAAAACTGTTTTTT. Variable domain in full (rest from reference TRBV11-2 and TRBJ1-4): EAGVAQSPRYKIIEKRQSVAFWCNPISGHATLYWYQQILGQGPKLLIQFQNNGVVDDSQLPKDRFSAERLKGVDSTLKIQPAKLEDSAVYLCASSLLSGSSNEKLFFGSGTQLSVL.

This clonotype was picked up many times. The genes are TRBV12-3 or TRBV12-4 and TRBJ1-1; D call uncertain. Trimming left V 3 bases short and J 0 bases short, with 8 bases between. The CDR3 sequence is 14 residues long. The CDR3, as DNA: TGTGCCAGCAGTTTGGGAGCTATGAACACTGAAGCTTTCTTT. It codes for CASSLGAMNTEAFF.

This clonotype was counted a few times. The chain uses TRBV20-1 and TRBJ2-2; 11 bases agree with TRBD2. The germline CDR1 and CDR2 sequences are DFQATT and SNEGSKA (reference sequence). The CDR3 covers 16 residues. V shed 0 bases and J 2 bases; nucleotides not matched to a gene: 2. The CDR3 DNA reads TGCAGTGCTAGAGATACTAGCGGGGGAAACACCGGGGAGCTGTTTTTT. Translated, it gives CSARDTSGGNTGELFF.

The chain couples TRBV7-2 to TRBJ2-5, with a tentative D call TRBD1 (5 bases). Per germline, CDR1 SGHTA and CDR2 FQGNSA. The V and J ends lost 5 bases and 4 bases respectively, with 8 bases between them. The CDR3 runs 12 residues. The CDR3 DNA is TGTGCCAGCAGCAAAGACAGAGAGACCCAGTACTTC. The encoded protein is CASSKDRETQYF.

The gene calls are TRBV11-2 and TRBJ2-3; D is possibly TRBD1 (5 bases). Germline-derived CDR1 and CDR2 are SGHAT and FQNNGV. V was cut by 6 bases and J by 9 bases, with 13 bases left in between. The CDR3 is 12 amino acids. The CDR3, as DNA: TGTGCCAGCAGATACAGGACCCACACGCAGTATTTT. Protein sequence: CASRYRTHTQYF. Based on the CDR3 plus reference TRBV11-2 and TRBJ2-3, the full variable domain is EAGVAQSPRYKIIEKRQSVAFWCNPISGHATLYWYQQILGQGPKLLIQFQNNGVVDDSQLPKDRFSAERLKGVDSTLKIQPAKLEDSAVYLCASRYRTHTQYFGPGTRLTVL.

At least ten counts were recorded for this clonotype. The chain combines TRBV18 with TRBJ2-4; D may be TRBD2 (5 bases). Trimming shortened V by 6 bases and J by 6 bases, and 9 bases separated the two germline ends. The CDR3 covers 12 residues. CDR1 is KGHSH, CDR2 LQKENI, per germline. DNA for the CDR3: TGTGCCAGCTCGCCAGGACTAAACATTCAGTACTTC. Protein product: CASSPGLNIQYF.

The sample holds a few counts of this clonotype. The chain joins TRBV2 to TRBJ2-3, with 11 bases fitting TRBD2. The CDR3 sequence is 16 residues long. Losses at the gene ends were 6 bases for V and 1 base for J; bases not matched to a gene: 6. Germline V gene lookup returns CDR1 SNHLY and CDR2 FYNNEI. The CDR3 sequence: CASSLTSGDRTDTQYF. DNA for the CDR3: TGTGCCAGCAGCCTGACTAGCGGGGACCGCACAGATACGCAGTATTTT.

This clonotype was seen a few times. The chain carries TRBV4-3 and TRBJ2-3; 7 bases line up with TRBD1. Germline V gene lookup returns CDR1 LGHNA and CDR2 YSLEER. Germline trimming cut 1 base from V and 2 bases from J; bases unmatched to any gene: 3. This CDR3 is 15 amino acids long. The CDR3 nucleotides are TGCGCCAGCAGCCAAGGACAGGGCTACACAGATACGCAGTATTTT. Encoded protein: CASSQGQGYTDTQYF.

This clonotype appeared a few times. The J gene is TRBJ2-5, the V gene TRBV3-1, with 7 bases identical to TRBD1. In germline, CDR1 is LGHDT, CDR2 YNNKEL (reference sequence). The length of the CDR3 is 16 residues. The V and J ends lost 4 bases and 5 bases, in that order; junction bases with no gene match: 13. CDR3 nucleotides: TGTGCCAGCAGCCTCCTACGGGGACAGATAGCGGAGACCCAGTACTTC. This encodes CASSLLRGQIAETQYF.

The V and J genes are TRBV29-1 and TRBJ1-2, with unresolved D. This CDR3 has 13 amino acids. V was trimmed by 5 bases and J by 2 bases, leaving 12 bases between them. CDR1 SQVTM and CDR2 ANQGSEA come from the germline V gene. CDR3 nucleotides: TGCAGCGTTAGAAACACAGACAACTATGGCTACACCTTC. It specifies CSVRNTDNYGYTF.

This sequence joins TRBV6-6 and TRBJ1-2; 10 nucleotides match TRBD1. Germline V CDR1 and CDR2: MNHNY, SVGAGI (reference sequence). V lost 8 bases to trimming and J lost 6 bases; unmatched junction nucleotides: 15. The CDR3 has 16 residues. CDR3 region: CASDRAGTGDRNGYTF. CDR3 nucleotide sequence: TGTGCCAGCGATCGAGCCGGGACAGGGGACCGGAATGGCTACACCTTC.

This clonotype was found a few times. The chain couples TRBV7-8 to TRBJ2-7; 8 bases line up with TRBD1. The junction had 2 bases not matched to a gene; V was cut back by 2 bases and J by 2 bases. Germline V gene sequence: CDR1 SGHVS, CDR2 FQNEAQ. CDR3 length equals 14 residues. CDR3 sequence reads: CASSLMGQAYEQYF. The CDR3 DNA reads TGTGCCAGCAGCTTAATGGGACAGGCCTACGAGCAGTACTTC.

This clonotype has more than one count but fewer than ten. The chain employs TRBV7-9 and TRBJ1-1, with 8 positions matching TRBD1. The germline V gene has CDR1 SEHNR and CDR2 FQNEAQ (reference sequence). Germline trimming cut 5 bases from V and 9 bases from J; bases unmatched to any gene: 8. The CDR3 has 13 amino acids. The CDR3 here is CASSLGQGGQAFF. The CDR3 DNA is TGTGCCAGCAGCCTCGGACAGGGAGGACAAGCTTTCTTT.

The CDR3 sequence: CASSFKRGTTDTQYF. The CDR3 DNA reads TGTGCCAGCAGTTTTAAGCGGGGGACCACAGATACGCAGTATTTT. The V gene is TRBV28, the J gene TRBJ2-3, with 8 bases lining up with TRBD2. V was pared by 3 bases and J by 2 bases, with 4 bases of the junction left unmatched. The germline V gene encodes CDR1 MDHEN and CDR2 SYDVKM. CDR3 size: 15 residues.